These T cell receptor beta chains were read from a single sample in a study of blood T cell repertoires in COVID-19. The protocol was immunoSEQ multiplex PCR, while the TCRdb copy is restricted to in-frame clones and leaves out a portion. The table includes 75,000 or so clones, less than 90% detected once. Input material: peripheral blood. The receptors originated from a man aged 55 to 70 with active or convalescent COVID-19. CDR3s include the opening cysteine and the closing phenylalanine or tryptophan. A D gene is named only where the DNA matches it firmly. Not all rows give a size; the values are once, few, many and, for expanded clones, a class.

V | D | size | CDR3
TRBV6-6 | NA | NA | CASSYGATDYGYTF
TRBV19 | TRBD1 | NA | CASSPSGTGGTRPQHF
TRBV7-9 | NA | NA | CASRGQPNTEAFF
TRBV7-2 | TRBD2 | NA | CASSFGLAGTYNEQFF
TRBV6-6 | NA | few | CATFAGASSYEQYF
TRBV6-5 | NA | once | CASRTTASANYGYTF
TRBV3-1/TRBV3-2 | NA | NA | CASSQDRTWATDGELFF
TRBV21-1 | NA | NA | CASSSRKARMSNQPQHF
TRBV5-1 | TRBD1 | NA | CASSLAGTGVQVYEQYF
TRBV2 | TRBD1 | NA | CASRDRGRVIGELFF
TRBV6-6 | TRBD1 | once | CASSWGQGSNQPQHF
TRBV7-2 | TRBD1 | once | CASSQGDEETQYF
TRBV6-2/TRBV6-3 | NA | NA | CASSYGQGSNSPLHF
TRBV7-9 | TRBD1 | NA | CASSLEGQGAFF
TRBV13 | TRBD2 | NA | CASSLGRGGQETQYF
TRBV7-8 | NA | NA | CASRLHGGNQPQHF
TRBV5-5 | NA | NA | CASSPLNNPYEQYF
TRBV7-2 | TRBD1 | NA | CASSQTGWGETQYF
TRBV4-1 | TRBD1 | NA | CASSQASGQGYEQYF
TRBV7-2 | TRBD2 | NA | CASSPRWGGNWNTGELFF
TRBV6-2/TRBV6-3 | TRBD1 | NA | CASSYAGTGDEQYF
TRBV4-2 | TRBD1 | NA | CASSQDRNRGEGEQYF
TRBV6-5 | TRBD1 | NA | CASRRPGGTNEKLFF
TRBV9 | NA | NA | CASSVTSVSGNTIYF
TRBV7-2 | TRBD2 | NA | CASSRTSGGNSYEQYF
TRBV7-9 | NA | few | CASSLTGAGNTIYF
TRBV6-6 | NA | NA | CASSYSSEKLFF
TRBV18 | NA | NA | CASSQTGTSYEQYF
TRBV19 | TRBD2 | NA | CASSPLRGVYNEQFF
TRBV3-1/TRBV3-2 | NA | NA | CASSPSQNTEAFF
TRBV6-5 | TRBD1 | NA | CASSYSGTGSREAFF
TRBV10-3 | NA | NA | CATTDTHSNQPQHF
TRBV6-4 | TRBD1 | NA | CASRIIGQGNAEAFF
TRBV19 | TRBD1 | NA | CASTRNQGQGAYGYTF